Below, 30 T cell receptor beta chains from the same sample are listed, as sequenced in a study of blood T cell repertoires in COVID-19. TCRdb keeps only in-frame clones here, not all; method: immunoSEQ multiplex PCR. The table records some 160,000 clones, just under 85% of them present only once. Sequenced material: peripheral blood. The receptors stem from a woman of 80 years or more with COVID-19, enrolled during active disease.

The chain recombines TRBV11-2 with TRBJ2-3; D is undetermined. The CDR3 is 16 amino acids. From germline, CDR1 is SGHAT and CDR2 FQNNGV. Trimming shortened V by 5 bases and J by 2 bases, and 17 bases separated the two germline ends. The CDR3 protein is CASSRLTVPPTDTQYF. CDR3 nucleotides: TGTGCCAGCAGCCGTCTCACTGTCCCCCCCACAGATACGCAGTATTTT.

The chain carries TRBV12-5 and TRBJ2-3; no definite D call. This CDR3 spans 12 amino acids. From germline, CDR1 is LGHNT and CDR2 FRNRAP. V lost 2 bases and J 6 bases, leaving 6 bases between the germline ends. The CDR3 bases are TGTGCTAGTGGTTTGTTATTTGATACGCAGTATTTT. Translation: CASGLLFDTQYF.

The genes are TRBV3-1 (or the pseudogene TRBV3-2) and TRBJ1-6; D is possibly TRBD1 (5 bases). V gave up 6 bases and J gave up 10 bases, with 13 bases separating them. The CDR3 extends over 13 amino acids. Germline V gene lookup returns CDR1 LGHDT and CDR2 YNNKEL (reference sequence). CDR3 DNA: TGTGCCAGCAGTTTTATGGGGGGATCACCCCTCCACTTT. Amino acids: CASSFMGGSPLHF.

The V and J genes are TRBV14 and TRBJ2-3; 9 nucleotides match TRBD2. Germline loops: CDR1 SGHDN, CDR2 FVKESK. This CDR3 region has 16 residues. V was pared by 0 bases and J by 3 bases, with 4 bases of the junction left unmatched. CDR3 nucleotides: TGTGCCAGCAGCCAAGATCGCGGGAGGGGGACAGATACGCAGTATTTT. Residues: CASSQDRGRGTDTQYF.

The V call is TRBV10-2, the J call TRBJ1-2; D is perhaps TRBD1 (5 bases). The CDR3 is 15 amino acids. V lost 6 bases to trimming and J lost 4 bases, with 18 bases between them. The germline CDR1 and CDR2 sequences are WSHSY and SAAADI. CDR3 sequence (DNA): TGCGCCAGCAGGTACACAGAGCTGGGGCCCTATGGCTACACCTTC. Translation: CASRYTELGPYGYTF.

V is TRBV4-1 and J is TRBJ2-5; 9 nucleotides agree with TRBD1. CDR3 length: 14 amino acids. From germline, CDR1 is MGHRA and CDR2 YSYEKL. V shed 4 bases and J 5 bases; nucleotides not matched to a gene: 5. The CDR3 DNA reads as TGCGCCAGCAGCCTGGGACAGGGTGTGGAGACCCAGTACTTC. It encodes CASSLGQGVETQYF.

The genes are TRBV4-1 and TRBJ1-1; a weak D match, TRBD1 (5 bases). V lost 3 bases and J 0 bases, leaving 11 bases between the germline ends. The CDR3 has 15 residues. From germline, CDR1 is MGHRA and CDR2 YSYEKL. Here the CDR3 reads CASSQFRGLNTEAFF. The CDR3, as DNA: TGCGCCAGCAGCCAGTTCCGGGGGTTGAACACTGAAGCTTTCTTT.

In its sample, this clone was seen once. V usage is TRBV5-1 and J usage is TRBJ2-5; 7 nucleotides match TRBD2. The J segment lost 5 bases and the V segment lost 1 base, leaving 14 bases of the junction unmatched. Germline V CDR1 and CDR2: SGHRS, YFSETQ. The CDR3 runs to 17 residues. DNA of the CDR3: TGCGCCAGCAGCTTGTTTCCTAGCGGACCGGTAGAGGAGACCCAGTACTTC. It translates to CASSLFPSGPVEETQYF.

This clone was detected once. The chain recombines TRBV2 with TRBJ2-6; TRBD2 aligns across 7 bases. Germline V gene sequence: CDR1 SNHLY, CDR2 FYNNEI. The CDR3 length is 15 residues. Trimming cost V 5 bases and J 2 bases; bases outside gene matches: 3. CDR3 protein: CASSWGRAGANVLTF. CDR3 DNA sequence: TGTGCCAGCAGTTGGGGGAGGGCTGGGGCCAACGTCCTGACTTTC.

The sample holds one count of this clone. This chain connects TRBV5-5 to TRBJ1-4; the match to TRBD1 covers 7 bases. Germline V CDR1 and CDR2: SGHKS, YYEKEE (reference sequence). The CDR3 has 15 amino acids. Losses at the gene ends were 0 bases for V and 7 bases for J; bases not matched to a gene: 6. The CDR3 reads CASSLVAGGGEKLFF. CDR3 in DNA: TGTGCCAGCAGCTTGGTGGCAGGGGGAGGTGAAAAACTGTTTTTT.

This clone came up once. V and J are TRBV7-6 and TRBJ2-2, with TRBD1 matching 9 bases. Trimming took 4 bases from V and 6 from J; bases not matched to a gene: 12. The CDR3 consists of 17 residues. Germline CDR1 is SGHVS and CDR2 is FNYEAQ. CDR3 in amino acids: CASSWAGTGLTPGELFF. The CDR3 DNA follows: TGTGCCAGCAGCTGGGCCGGGACAGGGTTGACTCCCGGGGAGCTGTTTTTT.

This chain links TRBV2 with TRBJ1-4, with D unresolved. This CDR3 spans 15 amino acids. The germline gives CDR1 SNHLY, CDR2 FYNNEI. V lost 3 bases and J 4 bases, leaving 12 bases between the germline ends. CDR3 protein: CASSDPQAFNEKLFF. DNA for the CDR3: TGTGCCAGCAGTGACCCTCAGGCCTTTAATGAAAAACTGTTTTTT.

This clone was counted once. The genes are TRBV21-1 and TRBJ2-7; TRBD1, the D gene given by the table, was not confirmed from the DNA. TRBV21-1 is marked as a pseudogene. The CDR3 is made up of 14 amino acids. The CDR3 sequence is CARIRGKVSYEQYF. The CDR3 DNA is TGTGCCAGAATCAGGGGGAAGGTTTCCTACGAGCAGTACTTC.

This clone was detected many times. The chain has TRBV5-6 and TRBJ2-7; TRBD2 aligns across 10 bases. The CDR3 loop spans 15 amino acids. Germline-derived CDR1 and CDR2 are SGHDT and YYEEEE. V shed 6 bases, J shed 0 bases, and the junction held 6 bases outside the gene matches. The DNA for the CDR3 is TGTGCCAGCACTCATCTAGCGGGGGACTCCTACGAGCAGTACTTC. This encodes CASTHLAGDSYEQYF.

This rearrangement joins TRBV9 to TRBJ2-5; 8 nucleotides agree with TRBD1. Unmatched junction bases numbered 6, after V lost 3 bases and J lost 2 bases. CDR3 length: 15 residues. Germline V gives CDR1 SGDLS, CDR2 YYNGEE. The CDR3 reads CASSAQGAAQETQYF. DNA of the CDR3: TGTGCCAGCAGCGCCCAGGGGGCCGCGCAAGAGACCCAGTACTTC.

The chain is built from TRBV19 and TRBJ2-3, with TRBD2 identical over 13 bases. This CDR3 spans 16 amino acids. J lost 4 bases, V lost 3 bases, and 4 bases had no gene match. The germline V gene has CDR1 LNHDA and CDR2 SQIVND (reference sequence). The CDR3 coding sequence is TGTGCCAGTAGTATCGGACTAGCGGGAGCCTCAGATACGCAGTATTTT. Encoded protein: CASSIGLAGASDTQYF.

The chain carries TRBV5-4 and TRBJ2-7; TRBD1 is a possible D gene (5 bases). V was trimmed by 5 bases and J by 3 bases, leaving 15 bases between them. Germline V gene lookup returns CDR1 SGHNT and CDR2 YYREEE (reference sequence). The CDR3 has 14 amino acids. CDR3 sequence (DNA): TGTGCCAGCAGTTTTGATCCAGGGAACTACGAGCAGTACTTC. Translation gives CASSFDPGNYEQYF.

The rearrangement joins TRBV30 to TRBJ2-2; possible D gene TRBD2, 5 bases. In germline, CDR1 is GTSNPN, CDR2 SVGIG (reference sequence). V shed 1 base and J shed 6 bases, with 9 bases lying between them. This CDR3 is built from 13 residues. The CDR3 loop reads CAWSESGAGELFF. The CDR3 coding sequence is TGTGCCTGGAGTGAATCCGGGGCCGGGGAGCTGTTTTTT. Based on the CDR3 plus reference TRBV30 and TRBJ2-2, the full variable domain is SQTIHQWPATLVQPVGSPLSLECTVEGTSNPNLYWYRQAAGRGLQLLFYSVGIGQISSEVPQNLSASRPQDRQFILSSKKLLLSDSGFYLCAWSESGAGELFFGEGSRLTVL.

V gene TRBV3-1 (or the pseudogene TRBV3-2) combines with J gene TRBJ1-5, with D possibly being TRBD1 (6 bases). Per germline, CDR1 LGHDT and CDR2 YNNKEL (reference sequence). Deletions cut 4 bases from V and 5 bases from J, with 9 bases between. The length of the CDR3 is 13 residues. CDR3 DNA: TGTGCCAGCAGCCCGGGACAAGATCAGCCCCAGCATTTT. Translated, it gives CASSPGQDQPQHF.

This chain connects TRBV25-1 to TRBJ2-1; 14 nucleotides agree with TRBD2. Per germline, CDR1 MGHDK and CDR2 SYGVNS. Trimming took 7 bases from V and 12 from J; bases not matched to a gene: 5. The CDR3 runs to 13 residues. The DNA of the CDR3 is TGTGCCAGCACTGGACTAGCGGGAGGTCGGCAGTTCTTC. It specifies CASTGLAGGRQFF.

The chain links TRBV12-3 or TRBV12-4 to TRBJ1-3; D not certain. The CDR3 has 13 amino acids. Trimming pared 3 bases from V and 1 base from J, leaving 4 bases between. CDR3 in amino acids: CASSLTSGNTIYF. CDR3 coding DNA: TGTGCCAGCAGTTTGACTTCTGGAAACACCATATATTTT.

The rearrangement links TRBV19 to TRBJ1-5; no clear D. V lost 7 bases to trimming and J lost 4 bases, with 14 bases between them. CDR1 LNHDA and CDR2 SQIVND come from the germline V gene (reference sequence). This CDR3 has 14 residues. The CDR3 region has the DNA TGTGCCAGTACCCAGGTGGGGAGAAATCAGCCCCAGCATTTT. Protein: CASTQVGRNQPQHF.

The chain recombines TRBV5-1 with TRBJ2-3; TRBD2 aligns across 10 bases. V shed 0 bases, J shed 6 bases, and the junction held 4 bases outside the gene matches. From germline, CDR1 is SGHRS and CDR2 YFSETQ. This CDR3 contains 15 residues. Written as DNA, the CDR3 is TGCGCCAGCAGCTTGGGACTAGCGGGCCCGGATACGCAGTATTTT. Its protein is CASSLGLAGPDTQYF.

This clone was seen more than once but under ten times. In DNA form, the CDR3 reads TGTGCCAGCAGTTTTTTGGGAGGCAATCAGCCCCAGCATTTT. Protein: CASSFLGGNQPQHF. The chain uses TRBV27 and TRBJ1-5; D is ambiguous. Germline V gives CDR1 MNHEY, CDR2 SMNVEV (reference sequence). The CDR3 contains 14 residues. The V end was cut by 3 bases, the J end by 2 bases, with 8 bases between.

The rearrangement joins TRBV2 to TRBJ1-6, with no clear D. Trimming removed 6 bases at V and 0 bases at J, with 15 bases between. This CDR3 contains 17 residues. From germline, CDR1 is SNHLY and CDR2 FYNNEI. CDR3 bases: TGTGCCAGCAGCCCGGGGAAGCCGAGCTCCTATAATTCACCCCTCCACTTT. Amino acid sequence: CASSPGKPSSYNSPLHF.

The CDR3 here is CASSPTGVGETQYF. CDR3 nucleotide sequence: TGCGCCAGCAGTCCTACAGGGGTGGGAGAGACCCAGTACTTC. V gene TRBV5-1 combines with J gene TRBJ2-5; 7 bases fit TRBD1. Germline V gene lookup returns CDR1 SGHRS and CDR2 YFSETQ. The CDR3 totals 14 residues. V trimming: 5 bases; J trimming: 4 bases; junction bases outside the gene matches: 8. Based on the CDR3 plus reference TRBV5-1 and TRBJ2-5, the full variable domain is KAGVTQTPRYLIKTRGQQVTLSCSPISGHRSVSWYQQTPGQGLQFLFEYFSETQRNKGNFPGRFSGRQFSNSRSEMNVSTLELGDSALYLCASSPTGVGETQYFGPGTRLLVL.

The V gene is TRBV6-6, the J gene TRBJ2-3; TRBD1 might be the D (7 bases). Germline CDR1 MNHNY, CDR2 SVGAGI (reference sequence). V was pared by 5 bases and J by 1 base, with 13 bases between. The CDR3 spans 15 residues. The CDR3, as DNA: TGTGCCAGCAGTAGGAGGGGGCAGGGCACAGATACGCAGTATTTT. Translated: CASSRRGQGTDTQYF.

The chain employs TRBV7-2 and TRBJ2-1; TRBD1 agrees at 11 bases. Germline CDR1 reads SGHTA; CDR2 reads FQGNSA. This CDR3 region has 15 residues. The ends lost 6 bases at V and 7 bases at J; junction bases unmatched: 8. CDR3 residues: CASSPGTGGPNEQFF. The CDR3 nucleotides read TGTGCCAGCAGTCCCGGGACAGGGGGTCCGAATGAGCAGTTCTTC.

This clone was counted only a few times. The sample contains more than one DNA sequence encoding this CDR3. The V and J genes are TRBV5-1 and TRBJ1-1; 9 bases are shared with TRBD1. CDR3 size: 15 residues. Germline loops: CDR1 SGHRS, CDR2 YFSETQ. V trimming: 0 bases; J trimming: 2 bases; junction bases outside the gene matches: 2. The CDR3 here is CASSLVGQGNTEAFF. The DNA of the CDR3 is TGCGCCAGCAGCTTGGTGGGACAGGGTAACACTGAAGCTTTCTTT.

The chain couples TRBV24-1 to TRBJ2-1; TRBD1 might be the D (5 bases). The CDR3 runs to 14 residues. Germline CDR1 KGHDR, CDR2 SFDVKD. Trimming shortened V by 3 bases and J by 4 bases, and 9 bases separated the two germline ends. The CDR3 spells CATSDTGQYNEQFF. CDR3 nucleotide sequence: TGTGCCACCAGTGATACAGGCCAATACAATGAGCAGTTCTTC.